The rows below give T cell receptor beta chains drawn from one sample of a study of CD8 T cells in ankylosing spondylitis. TCRdb itself ran the 5' RACE reads through MiXCR, one entry per CDR3 protein. The sample holds 150,000 to 250,000 distinct CDR3 sequences, roughly 13% seen once. The sample consisted of blood, either unsorted or a sorted T cell fraction (not recorded which). These receptors all stem from a male donor with ankylosing spondylitis or in good health (not recorded which). CDR3s include the opening cysteine and the closing phenylalanine or tryptophan. D genes are given only for firm matches. Size is stated for part of the rows, as once, few or many counts, or as a class when the clone is expanded.

J	D	V	size	DNA	CDR3
TRBJ2-3	TRBD2	TRBV27	.	TGTGCCAGCAGTTTAGGGACTAGCGGGGTGACAGATACGCAGTATTTT	CASSLGTSGVTDTQYF
TRBJ2-7	.	TRBV27	few	TGTGCCAGCAGTACTTTTAACGAGCAGTACTTC	CASSTFNEQYF
TRBJ2-7	.	TRBV27	.	TGTGCCAGCTCGCGCAGGGGGGCCTCCTACGAGCAGTACTTC	CASSRRGASYEQYF
TRBJ2-3	TRBD1	TRBV5-1	many	TGCGCCAGCAGCTTGGATCGACAGGGTAGTACAGATACGCAGTATTTT	CASSLDRQGSTDTQYF
TRBJ2-7	.	TRBV27	many	TGTGCCAGCAGTTTATTCCCCGCATGGGACGAGCAGTACTTC	CASSLFPAWDEQYF
TRBJ2-3	.	TRBV9	.	TGTGCCAGCAGCGTACAACAGTTCACAGATACGCAGTATTTT	CASSVQQFTDTQYF
TRBJ2-3	.	TRBV7-9	few	TGTGCCACCGTGGGACCTCCCCGCACAGATACGCAGTATTTT	CATVGPPRTDTQYF
TRBJ2-3	TRBD2	TRBV20-1	.	TGCAGTGCTTTCCCTTCTAGCGGAAGGGTAGATACGCAGTATTTT	CSAFPSSGRVDTQYF
TRBJ2-3	TRBD1	TRBV6-1	few	TGTGCCAGCAGCCCACAGGGGGCAGATACGCAGTATTTT	CASSPQGADTQYF
TRBJ2-1	TRBD2	TRBV6-2/TRBV6-3	few	TGTGCCAGCAGTTACCCCGGACTAGCGGGTTATAATGAGCAGTTCTTC	CASSYPGLAGYNEQFF
TRBJ1-1	.	TRBV2	.	TGTGCCAGCAACGGAGAGGCAGGGGACACTGAAGCTTTCTTT	CASNGEAGDTEAFF
TRBJ1-1	.	TRBV12-3/TRBV12-4	many	TGTGCCAGCAGTTTTGGGGGGGGCCAGAACACTGAAGCTTTCTTT	CASSFGGGQNTEAFF
TRBJ2-7	.	TRBV1	.	TGCACCAGCAGCCCAGGCACAGGCGGGGAGGACGAGCAGTACTTC	CTSSPGTGGEDEQYF
TRBJ2-7	TRBD1	TRBV5-1	many	TGCGCCAGCAGTGGACCGGGACAGGGGACCTACGAGCAGTACTTC	CASSGPGQGTYEQYF
TRBJ2-7	.	TRBV6-1	few	TGTGCCAGCAGGTTTAGGGGCGGGGTAGAGTACGAGCAGTACTTC	CASRFRGGVEYEQYF
TRBJ1-1	.	TRBV3-1	few	TGTGCCAGCAGCCGGACGGCCGTTATTGGCGCTGAAGCTTTCTTT	CASSRTAVIGAEAFF
TRBJ1-5	.	TRBV2	.	TGTGCCAGCAATATGGGGTCCGGCAATCAGCCCCAGCATTTT	CASNMGSGNQPQHF
TRBJ2-7	TRBD1	TRBV2	few	TGTGCCAGCAGTGAGGGACAGGGGAGGCACGAGCAGTACTTC	CASSEGQGRHEQYF
TRBJ2-2	TRBD2	TRBV20-1	few	TGCAGTGCTAGAGCGGCTAGCGGGGGGGTCGTCGGGGAGCTGTTTTTT	CSARAASGGVVGELFF
TRBJ2-1	TRBD2	TRBV27	.	TGTGCCAGCAGGGTAGCGGGAGGCCGGGGTGAGCAGTTCTTC	CASRVAGGRGEQFF
TRBJ1-2	.	TRBV4-1	.	TGCGCCAGCAGCCAGGGGCAAGGCTACACCTTC	CASSQGQGYTF
TRBJ1-4	.	TRBV4-1	few	TGCGCCAGCAGCCAAGACATAGGGTGGAATGAAAAACTGTTTTTT	CASSQDIGWNEKLFF
TRBJ1-1	.	TRBV7-9	.	TGTGCCAGCAGCTTACCAGACAGACCGAACACTGAAGCTTTCTTT	CASSLPDRPNTEAFF
TRBJ2-7	.	TRBV4-1	few	TGCGCCAGCAGCCATCGGGCGGAAGCCTACGAGCAGTACTTC	CASSHRAEAYEQYF
TRBJ1-3	TRBD1	TRBV12-3/TRBV12-4	many	TGTGCCATCGAGAACAGGGGTGCCGGAAACACCATATATTTT	CAIENRGAGNTIYF
TRBJ2-2	TRBD1	TRBV5-1	few	TGCGCCAGCAGCCCGTATCAGGGGGCGGCGAACACCGGGGAGCTGTTTTTT	CASSPYQGAANTGELFF
TRBJ2-2	TRBD2	TRBV4-2	.	TGTGCCAGCAGCCAAGAATTACTAGCGGGAGTGAACACCGGGGAGCTGTTTTTT	CASSQELLAGVNTGELFF
TRBJ2-7	.	TRBV5-1	.	TGCGCCAGCAGCTTGGCCGCGGACAGCTACGAGCAGTACTTC	CASSLAADSYEQYF
TRBJ2-7	TRBD1	TRBV5-1	.	TGCGCCAGCAGCCCTCCGGGACAGGGGTACGAGCAGTACTTC	CASSPPGQGYEQYF
TRBJ2-2	.	TRBV11-2	.	TGTGCCAGCAGACCCCCAGGGGCCGGGGAGCTGTTTTTT	CASRPPGAGELFF